Below, 21 T cell receptor beta chains from the same sample are listed, as sequenced in a study of cytomegalovirus exposure and HLA in healthy donors. With 60 Vbeta and 13 Jbeta primers, the PCR was carried out. The data were produced by immunoSEQ multiplex PCR, yet TCRdb's version contains in-frame clones alone and is incomplete. This sample has some 180,000 clones; 80% to 90% occur once, and the top ten carry roughly 2.5%. Sample: PBMCs. The receptors were sampled from a man between 25 and 39 years old in good health and CMV-seropositive.

The chain recombines TRBV19 with TRBJ1-2, with D possibly being TRBD1 (5 bases). The length of the CDR3 is 13 residues. V was shortened by 7 bases and J by 1 base, with 10 bases between the two germline ends. Per the germline V gene, CDR1 is LNHDA and CDR2 is SQIVND (reference sequence). In nucleotides, the CDR3 is TGTGCCAGTACGGCAGGGAATAACTATGGCTACACCTTC. Translated, it gives CASTAGNNYGYTF.

The chain couples TRBV29-1 to TRBJ2-4; 8 nucleotides align to TRBD1. CDR3 length: 12 residues. The germline CDR1 and CDR2 sequences are SQVTM and ANQGSEA. V was clipped by 4 bases and J by 5 bases; unmatched bases: 1. The CDR3: CSVGTGQNIQYF. DNA for the CDR3: TGCAGCGTTGGGACAGGGCAAAACATTCAGTACTTC.

The chain combines TRBV7-3 with TRBJ2-1; TRBD2 matches at 15 bases. Germline V gene lookup returns CDR1 SGHTA and CDR2 FQGTGA. V gave up 0 bases and J gave up 7 bases; unmatched junction bases: 4. The CDR3 has 17 amino acids. The CDR3 DNA sequence: TGTGCCAGCAGCTTAACGACTGGACTAGCGGGGGGGAATGAGCAGTTCTTC. Protein: CASSLTTGLAGGNEQFF.

The genes are TRBV2 and TRBJ1-6; D is perhaps TRBD1 (6 bases). CDR1 SNHLY and CDR2 FYNNEI come from the germline V gene. V lost 6 bases and J 7 bases, leaving 16 bases between the germline ends. The CDR3 is 15 residues long. The CDR3 region is CASSNDRLNNSPLHF. The CDR3 region has the DNA TGTGCCAGCAGCAACGACAGGTTGAACAATTCACCCCTCCACTTT.

V is TRBV27 and J is TRBJ1-2, with unresolved D. The CDR3 runs to 12 residues. The germline V and J ends were trimmed by 6 bases and 8 bases, with 13 bases remaining between them. Germline CDR1 and CDR2: MNHEY and SMNVEV (reference sequence). The CDR3 spells CASSKNLEGYTF. The CDR3 DNA is TGTGCCAGCAGCAAAAATCTAGAAGGCTACACCTTC.

As to this clone: At one of its ends the junction is not consistent with the germline gene, which may arise from a read error. V usage is TRBV11-2 and J usage is TRBJ2-7; maybe TRBD1 (8 bases). CDR1 SGHAT and CDR2 FQNNGV come from the germline V gene. The CDR3 consists of 14 residues. The DNA of the CDR3 is TGTGCCAGCAGTCGAACGACAGGGGACTACAAGCAGTACTTC. Its translation: CASSRTTGDYKQYF.

The chain is built from TRBV7-2 and TRBJ2-3; D gene uncertain. From germline, CDR1 is SGHTA and CDR2 FQGNSA. V was pared by 1 base and J by 8 bases, with 7 bases between. The CDR3 has 12 amino acids. The CDR3: CASSLERGTQYF. The CDR3 nucleotides read TGTGCCAGCAGCTTAGAGCGAGGTACGCAGTATTTT. The variable domain in full, with the rest retrieved from reference TRBV7-2 and TRBJ2-3, is GAGVSQSPSNKVTEKGKDVELRCDPISGHTALYWYRQSLGQGLEFLIYFQGNSAPDKSGLPSDRFSAERTGGSVSTLTIQRTQQEDSAVYLCASSLERGTQYFGPGTRLTVL.

The rearrangement uses TRBV11-2 and TRBJ1-2; D is uncertain. Germline V lookup: CDR1 SGHAT, CDR2 FQNNGV. With 6 bases removed from V and 0 bases from J, the gap between germline ends came to 11 bases. This CDR3 region has 14 residues. CDR3 sequence (DNA): TGTGCCAGCAGTGGACGGGAAGCTAACTATGGCTACACCTTC. As protein: CASSGREANYGYTF.

The chain uses TRBV5-1 and TRBJ2-3; TRBD1 is a possible D gene (5 bases). In germline, CDR1 is SGHRS, CDR2 YFSETQ. Trimming removed 0 bases at V and 2 bases at J, with 7 bases between. CDR3 length: 14 amino acids. CDR3 DNA: TGCGCCAGCAGCTTGGGACAGAACACAGATACGCAGTATTTT. This gives the protein CASSLGQNTDTQYF. The full variable domain, in which reference TRBV5-1 and TRBJ2-3 provide the parts outside the CDR3, is KAGVTQTPRYLIKTRGQQVTLSCSPISGHRSVSWYQQTPGQGLQFLFEYFSETQRNKGNFPGRFSGRQFSNSRSEMNVSTLELGDSALYLCASSLGQNTDTQYFGPGTRLTVL.

V gene TRBV7-2 combines with J gene TRBJ1-6, with 9 bases that match TRBD1. The V and J ends lost 7 bases and 8 bases, in that order; junction bases with no gene match: 6. The CDR3 is 14 amino acids. Germline CDR1 reads SGHTA; CDR2 reads FQGNSA. CDR3 sequence reads: CASNSGTGYSPLHF. The CDR3 coding sequence is TGTGCCAGCAACTCCGGGACAGGGTATTCACCCCTCCACTTT.

The V gene is TRBV6-5, the J gene TRBJ1-1; 7 bases map to TRBD1. The CDR3 is made up of 15 amino acids. Germline V gene data show CDR1 as MNHEY and CDR2 as SVGAGI. The junction had 6 bases not matched to a gene; V was cut back by 5 bases and J by 0 bases. The CDR3 protein is CASSIRGVVNTEAFF. The CDR3 nucleotides are TGTGCCAGCAGTATCAGGGGGGTGGTGAACACTGAAGCTTTCTTT.

The gene calls are TRBV7-2 and TRBJ2-2; TRBD1 might be the D (8 bases). The V gene lost 5 bases and the J gene lost 7 bases, with 14 bases spanning the gap. From germline, CDR1 is SGHTA and CDR2 FQGNSA. CDR3 length: 14 residues. The DNA for the CDR3 is TGTGCCAGCAGCAAAACAGGGGGGGTCGGGGAGCTGTTTTTT. It specifies CASSKTGGVGELFF.

The chain carries TRBV4-2 and TRBJ2-1; possibly TRBD1 for D (6 bases). The CDR3 sequence is 15 residues long. Trimming shortened V by 0 bases and J by 14 bases, and 20 bases separated the two germline ends. Germline loops: CDR1 LGHNA, CDR2 YNFKEQ. The CDR3: CASSQEGAIEAGKFF. CDR3 in DNA: TGTGCCAGCAGCCAAGAGGGGGCGATTGAGGCAGGGAAGTTCTTC.

The chain has TRBV4-2 and TRBJ2-7; TRBD2 matches at 8 bases. Germline V gives CDR1 LGHNA, CDR2 YNFKEQ. This CDR3 has 16 amino acids. V shed 0 bases and J 6 bases; nucleotides not matched to a gene: 10. CDR3 protein: CASSQDVRAGGSEQYF. In DNA, the CDR3 is TGTGCCAGCAGCCAAGATGTTAGGGCGGGAGGAAGCGAGCAGTACTTC.

The chain uses TRBV15 and TRBJ1-4; D remains unclear. V was clipped by 5 bases and J by 7 bases, with 11 bases between them. This CDR3 spans 13 amino acids. Per the germline V gene, CDR1 is LNHNV and CDR2 is YYDKDF (reference sequence). The CDR3 loop is CATSARFREKLFF. CDR3 DNA sequence: TGTGCCACCAGCGCCAGGTTTCGTGAAAAACTGTTTTTT.

The chain carries TRBV2 and TRBJ2-7; tentative D call: TRBD2 (6 bases). Trimming shortened V by 7 bases and J by 2 bases, and 21 bases separated the two germline ends. The length of the CDR3 is 16 residues. Germline CDR1 reads SNHLY; CDR2 reads FYNNEI. The CDR3 loop is CASTPRWGDAPYEQYF. CDR3 in DNA: TGTGCCAGCACCCCCCGGTGGGGGGACGCTCCCTACGAGCAGTACTTC.

The chain joins TRBV2 to TRBJ1-3; TRBD1 matches at 8 bases. There are 18 residues in the CDR3. Germline lookup yields CDR1 SNHLY and CDR2 FYNNEI. V dropped 5 bases and J dropped 2; count of bases not matched to a gene: 14. The CDR3 DNA reads as TGTGCCAGCAGTCGCCTCGGACAGGGAGGTAGGACTGGAAACACCATATATTTT. Translated, it gives CASSRLGQGGRTGNTIYF.

This clone was seen a handful of times. V is TRBV2 and J is TRBJ1-1; no reliable D call. V was trimmed by 5 bases and J by 11 bases, leaving 15 bases between them. This CDR3 comprises 12 residues. Germline-derived CDR1 and CDR2 are SNHLY and FYNNEI. The CDR3 nucleotides read TGTGCCAGCAGTCAGCAGAGGGCGGGCGCTTTCTTT. It yields the protein CASSQQRAGAFF.

This clone was seen once. The same CDR3 also results from other DNA sequences found in this sample. V is TRBV6-1 and J is TRBJ1-3; 7 nucleotides agree with TRBD1. Germline CDR1 and CDR2: MNHNS and SASEGT. The ends lost 4 bases at V and 0 bases at J; junction bases unmatched: 9. CDR3 size: 17 residues. The CDR3 sequence: CASSATGSLSSGNTIYF. The CDR3 DNA sequence: TGTGCCAGCAGTGCGACAGGGTCACTGAGCTCTGGAAACACCATATATTTT.

V gene TRBV14 combines with J gene TRBJ2-1, with 8 bases fitting TRBD2. J was trimmed by 10 bases and V by 1 base; bases with no gene match: 12. The CDR3 covers 16 residues. Germline lookup yields CDR1 SGHDN and CDR2 FVKESK. CDR3 region: CASSQGVLGRAREQFF. DNA of the CDR3: TGTGCCAGCAGCCAAGGGGTCCTCGGGAGGGCCCGAGAGCAGTTCTTC. Full variable domain (outside the CDR3, taken from reference TRBV14 and TRBJ2-1): EAGVTQFPSHSVIEKGQTVTLRCDPISGHDNLYWYRRVMGKEIKFLLHFVKESKQDESGMPNNRFLAERTGGTYSTLKVQPAELEDSGVYFCASSQGVLGRAREQFFGPGTRLTVL.

The chain employs TRBV6-5 and TRBJ2-7; 8 positions match TRBD1. The trim removed 2 bases at V and 4 bases at J, leaving 7 bases unmatched. Germline values: CDR1 MNHEY, CDR2 SVGAGI. This CDR3 spans 15 amino acids. The CDR3: CASSYAGQAKYEQYF. The CDR3 DNA is TGTGCCAGCAGTTACGCGGGACAGGCGAAATACGAGCAGTACTTC.